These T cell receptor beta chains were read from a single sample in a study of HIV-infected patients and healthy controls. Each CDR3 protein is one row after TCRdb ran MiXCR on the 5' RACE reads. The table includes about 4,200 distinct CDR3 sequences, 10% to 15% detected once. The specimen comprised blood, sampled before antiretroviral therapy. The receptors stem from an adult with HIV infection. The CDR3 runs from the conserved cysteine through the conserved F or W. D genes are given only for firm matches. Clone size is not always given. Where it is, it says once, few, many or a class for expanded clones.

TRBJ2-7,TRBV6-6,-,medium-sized,TGTGCCAGCAGGGACCGGGACAAGTACTACGAGCAGTACTTC,CASRDRDKYYEQYF
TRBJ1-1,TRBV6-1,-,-,TGTGCCAGCAGCAAGTCGGGGATTGGGTCTGAAGCTTTCTTT,CASSKSGIGSEAFF
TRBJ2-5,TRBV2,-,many,TGTGCCAGCGAGTGGAGGGAGGAGACCCAGTACTTC,CASEWREETQYF
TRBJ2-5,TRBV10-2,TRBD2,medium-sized,TGCGCCAGCAGGAGAGGACTAGCGGACACCCAAGAGACCCAGTACTTC,CASRRGLADTQETQYF
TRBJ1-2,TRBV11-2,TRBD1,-,TGTGCCAGCAGCCCTGGACAGGTTGTTGGCTACACCTTC,CASSPGQVVGYTF
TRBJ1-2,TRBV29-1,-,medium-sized,TGCAGCGTTGACGGACAAACTATGAGCTACACCTTC,CSVDGQTMSYTF
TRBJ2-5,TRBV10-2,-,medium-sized,TGCGCCAGCAGTGAGATCGACAGGCACCAAGAGACCCAGTACTTC,CASSEIDRHQETQYF
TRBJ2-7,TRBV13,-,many,TGTGCCAGCAGCTTCCTACAACAGGGACGGGACTACGAGCAGTACTTC,CASSFLQQGRDYEQYF
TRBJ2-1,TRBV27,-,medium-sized,TGTGCCAGCAGCCAAGATCCGGACTACTCCTACAATGAGCAGTTCTTC,CASSQDPDYSYNEQFF
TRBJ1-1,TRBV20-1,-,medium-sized,TGCAGTGCTAGAGATCTACAGGGCACTGAAGCTTTCTTT,CSARDLQGTEAFF
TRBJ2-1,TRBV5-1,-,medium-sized,TGCGCCAGCAGCTTGGGTCCGGGGGCCCAATACAATGAGCAGTTCTTC,CASSLGPGAQYNEQFF
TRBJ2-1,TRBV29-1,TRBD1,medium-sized,TGCAGCGTTGAAAGGGGGACAGCACACAATGAGCAGTTCTTC,CSVERGTAHNEQFF
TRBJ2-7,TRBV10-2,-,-,TGCGCCAGCTCAATCAGGGACGAGCAGTACTTC,CASSIRDEQYF
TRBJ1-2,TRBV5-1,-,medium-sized,TGCGCCAGCAGCCGGACCCCCTCTAACTATGGCTACACCTTC,CASSRTPSNYGYTF
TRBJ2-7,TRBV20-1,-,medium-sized,TGCAGTGTCCCTGACACGCGGGTATACGAGCAGTACTTC,CSVPDTRVYEQYF
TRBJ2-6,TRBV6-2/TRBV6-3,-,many,TGTGCCAGCAGTGCGGTGACCTCTGGGGCCAACGTCCTGACTTTC,CASSAVTSGANVLTF
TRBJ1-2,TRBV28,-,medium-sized,TGTGCCAGCAGTTTATTCGATAGAGGCGGCTACACCTTC,CASSLFDRGGYTF
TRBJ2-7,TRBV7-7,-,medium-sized,TGTGCTAGCAGCCACCGCCCACCCCACGAGCAGTACTTC,CASSHRPPHEQYF
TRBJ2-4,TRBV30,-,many,TGTGCCTGGAGTTATACGTGGGAGTACATTCAGTACTTC,CAWSYTWEYIQYF
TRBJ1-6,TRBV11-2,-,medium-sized,TGTGCCAGCAGCTCCCAGGGGAACGGTTCACCCCTCCACTTT,CASSSQGNGSPLHF
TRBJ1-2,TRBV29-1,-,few,TGCAGCGTTGAAGATTCGTGGGGGGGGGGAGGCTACACCTTC,CSVEDSWGGGGYTF
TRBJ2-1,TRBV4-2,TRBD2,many,TGTGCCAGCAGCCAGGGAGGGCTGGAGGGCCGAGGCGATGAGCAGTTCTTC,CASSQGGLEGRGDEQFF
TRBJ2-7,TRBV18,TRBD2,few,TGTGCCAGCTCACATCCCTCTAGCGGGCGCGCCTACGAGCAGTACTTC,CASSHPSSGRAYEQYF
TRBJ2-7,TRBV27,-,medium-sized,TGTGCCAGCAGTCCCCGGACTATTTCCTACGAGCAGTACTTC,CASSPRTISYEQYF
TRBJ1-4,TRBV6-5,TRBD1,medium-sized,TGTGCCAGCAGCGATGGACAGGACCCTGCAACTAATGAAAAACTGTTTTTT,CASSDGQDPATNEKLFF
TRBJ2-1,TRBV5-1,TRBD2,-,TGCGCCAGCAGCCAGCGGGGCACCTACAATGAGCAGTTCTTC,CASSQRGTYNEQFF
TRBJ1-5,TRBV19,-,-,TGTGCCAGTAGTATTTATGGCAGTAACCAGCCCAAGCATTTT,CASSIYGSNQPKHF